This T cell receptor (beta chain) was documented in a study of response to subunit inactivated influenza vaccine. The study's findings and limits: T cells newly recruited by each seasonal influenza vaccination are few, the authors suggested.

The CDR3 runs 14 residues. Germline values: CDR1 MGHRA, CDR2 YSYEKL. The V end lost 0 bases, the J end lost 6 bases, and 9 bases lay between the germline ends. This clonotype showed up just a few times. Its antigen is undetermined. Via MiXCR, TCRdb re-called the RT-PCR reads, giving one row per CDR3 protein. The sample has around 520,000 distinct CDR3 sequences; around 11% are singletons. The source of this sequence is a man aged 45-65 years who received an inactivated influenza vaccine. The J gene is TRBJ1-5, the V gene TRBV4-1; no reliable D call. This specimen was PBMCs from blood, taken on the day of vaccination. This CDR3 reads CASSQDPVLQPQHF. CDR3 nucleotide sequence: TGCGCCAGCAGCCAAGATCCGGTTCTTCAGCCCCAGCATTTT.